This entry concerns a single T cell receptor (beta chain). Likely unrecorded immune exposures existed in these nominally healthy donors. These data are taken from a study of cytomegalovirus exposure and HLA in healthy donors. This CDR3 spans 15 amino acids. Looked up from germline, CDR1 is SGHKS and CDR2 is YYEKEE (reference sequence). V shed 5 bases and J shed 5 bases, with 19 bases lying between them. PCR used 60 Vbeta primers and 13 Jbeta primers. Sequencing was performed with immunoSEQ multiplex PCR; in TCRdb, only in-frame clones are kept and a portion is missing. Seen here are approximately 170,000 clones, over 70% observed once, and the top ten hold around 7%.

The sequence was collected from a woman aged 40 to 55 in good health and CMV-seropositive. Input material: PBMCs. V is TRBV5-5 and J is TRBJ1-2; possibly TRBD1 for D (5 bases). This CDR3 is CASSPWLQGGYGYTF. In nucleotides, the CDR3 is TGTGCCAGCAGTCCGTGGCTGCAGGGAGGGTATGGCTACACCTTC.